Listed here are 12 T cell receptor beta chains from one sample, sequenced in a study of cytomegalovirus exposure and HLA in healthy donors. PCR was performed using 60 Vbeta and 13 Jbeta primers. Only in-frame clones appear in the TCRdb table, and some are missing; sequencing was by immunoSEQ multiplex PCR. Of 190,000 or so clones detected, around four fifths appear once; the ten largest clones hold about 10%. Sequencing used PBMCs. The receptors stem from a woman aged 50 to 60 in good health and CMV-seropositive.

The CDR3 region is CASSHLTGVGNTEAFF. CDR3 DNA sequence: TGTGCCAGCAGCCATTTAACAGGGGTTGGTAACACTGAAGCTTTCTTT. The rearrangement joins TRBV5-6 to TRBJ1-1, with 7 bases fitting TRBD1. V lost 4 bases, J lost 2 bases, and 11 bases stayed unmatched. This CDR3 is built from 16 residues. Germline CDR1 reads SGHDT; CDR2 reads YYEEEE.

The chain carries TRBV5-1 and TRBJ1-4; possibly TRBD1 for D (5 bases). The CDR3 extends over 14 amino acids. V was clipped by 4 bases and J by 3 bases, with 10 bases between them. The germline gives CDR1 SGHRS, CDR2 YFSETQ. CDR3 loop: CASSPEGPNEKLFF. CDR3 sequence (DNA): TGCGCCAGCAGCCCGGAGGGACCTAATGAAAAACTGTTTTTT.

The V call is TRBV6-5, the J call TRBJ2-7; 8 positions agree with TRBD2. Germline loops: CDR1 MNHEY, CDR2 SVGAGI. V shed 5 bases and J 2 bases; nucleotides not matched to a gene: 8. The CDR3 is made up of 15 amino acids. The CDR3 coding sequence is TGTGCCAGCAGTCAGCCGAGGACTAGCCCCTACGAGCAGTACTTC. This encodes CASSQPRTSPYEQYF.

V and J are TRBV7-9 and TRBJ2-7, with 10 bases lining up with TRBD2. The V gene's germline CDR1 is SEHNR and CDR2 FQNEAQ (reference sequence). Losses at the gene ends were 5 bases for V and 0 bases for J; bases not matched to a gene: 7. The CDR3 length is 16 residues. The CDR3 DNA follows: TGTGCCAGCAGCCAACCAAGCGGGGGGGCCTCCTACGAGCAGTACTTC. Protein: CASSQPSGGASYEQYF.

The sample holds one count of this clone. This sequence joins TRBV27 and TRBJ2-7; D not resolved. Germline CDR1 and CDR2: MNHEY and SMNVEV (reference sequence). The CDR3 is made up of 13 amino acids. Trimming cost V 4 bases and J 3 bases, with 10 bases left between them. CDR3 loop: CASSWAVYYEQYF. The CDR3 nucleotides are TGTGCCAGCAGTTGGGCCGTATACTACGAGCAGTACTTC.

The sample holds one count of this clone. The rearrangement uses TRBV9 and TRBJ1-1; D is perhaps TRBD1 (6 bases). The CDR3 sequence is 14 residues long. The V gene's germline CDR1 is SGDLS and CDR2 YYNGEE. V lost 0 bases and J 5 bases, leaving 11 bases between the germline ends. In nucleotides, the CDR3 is TGTGCCAGCAGCGTAGGGGCAGGGGTGACTGAAGCTTTCTTT. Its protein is CASSVGAGVTEAFF.

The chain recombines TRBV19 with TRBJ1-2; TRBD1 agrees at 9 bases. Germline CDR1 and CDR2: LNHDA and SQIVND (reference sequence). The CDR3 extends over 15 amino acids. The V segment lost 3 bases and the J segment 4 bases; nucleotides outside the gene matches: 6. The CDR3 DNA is TGTGCCAGTAGTATCGAAGACAGGGGGGGCTATGGCTACACCTTC. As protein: CASSIEDRGGYGYTF.

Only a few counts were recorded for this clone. Written as DNA, the CDR3 is TGCGCCAGCAGCCAAGGTCCCCTCTCCTACAATGAGCAGTTCTTC. This encodes CASSQGPLSYNEQFF. The chain couples TRBV4-1 to TRBJ2-1; no clear D gene. With 1 base removed from V and 0 bases from J, the gap between germline ends came to 7 bases. Germline lookup yields CDR1 MGHRA and CDR2 YSYEKL. This CDR3 region has 15 residues.

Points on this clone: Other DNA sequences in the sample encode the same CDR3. The CDR3 DNA follows: TGTGCCAGCTCATCCTTCCTCACGGGGAGCAACGAGCAGTACTTC. This translates into CASSSFLTGSNEQYF. The gene calls are TRBV18 and TRBJ2-7; D is perhaps TRBD2 (5 bases). Between the trimmed V and J ends, which lost 5 bases and 5 bases, there was a span of 19 bases. The germline CDR1 and CDR2 sequences are KGHSH and LQKENI. The CDR3 totals 15 residues.

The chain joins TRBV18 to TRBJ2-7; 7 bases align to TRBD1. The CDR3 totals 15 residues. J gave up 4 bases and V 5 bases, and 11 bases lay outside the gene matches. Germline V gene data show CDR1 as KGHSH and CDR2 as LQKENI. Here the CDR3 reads CASSFTTGQIYEQYF. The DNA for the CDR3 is TGTGCCAGCTCATTCACAACGGGACAGATATACGAGCAGTACTTC.

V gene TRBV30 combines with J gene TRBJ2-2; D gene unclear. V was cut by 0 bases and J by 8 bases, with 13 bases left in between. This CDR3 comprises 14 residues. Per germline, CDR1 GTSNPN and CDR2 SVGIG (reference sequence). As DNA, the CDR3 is TGTGCCTGGAGTGTAAGTTGGGCTCCTGGGGAGCTGTTTTTT. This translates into CAWSVSWAPGELFF.

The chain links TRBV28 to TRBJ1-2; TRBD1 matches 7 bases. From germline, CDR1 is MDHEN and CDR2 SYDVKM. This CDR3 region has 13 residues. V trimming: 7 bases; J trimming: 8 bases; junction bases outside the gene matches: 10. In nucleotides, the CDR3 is TGTGCCAGCAATACACAGGGGCGGTGGGGCTACACCTTC. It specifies CASNTQGRWGYTF.